This TCR beta chain was found in a study of shared clonotypes between healthy human individuals. About this clone: Its antigen is unknown.

General study findings and limits: The naive CD4 repertoires of several donors were compared, and approximately 5.3% of clonotypes were shared.

The CDR3 length is 16 residues. The V and J ends lost 5 bases and 1 base, in that order; junction bases with no gene match: 9. Germline loops: CDR1 SGHNT, CDR2 YYREEE (reference sequence). The assay was immunoSEQ multiplex PCR, and TCRdb's table has in-frame clones only and misses some. The data contain a few million clones, roughly 90% of them singletons. The clonotype comes from a young man in good health. Some clones in this sample may be carry-over from other donors' samples. Sequenced: naive CD4+ T cells from PBMCs. The subset here: CD45RA+ positively selected. The rearrangement uses TRBV5-4 and TRBJ2-7; 10 bases are a match to TRBD1. The DNA for the CDR3 is TGTGCCAGCAGTCCGTTGGCGGGACAGGGGTCCTACGAGCAGTACTTC. Protein sequence: CASSPLAGQGSYEQYF.